This entry features one TCR beta chain sequence. Antigen: not known. Every one of the donors was a Caucasian adult that lived in Nashville, Tennessee. This sample stems from a study of shared clonotypes between healthy human individuals. Whole-study results and caveats: Among donors, the sharing of clonotypes was expected to be influenced by sequencing depth.

The sorted-subset replicate PCRs were given about 210 ng DNA, which is 30,000 or so T cell genomes. Assay: immunoSEQ multiplex PCR; the TCRdb copy retains only in-frame clones and omits some. Seen here are roughly 2.4 million clones, approximately 94% observed once, and the top ten hold over 0.1%. Trimming stripped 2 bases from V and 0 bases from J, with 12 bases between. The CDR3 is 16 amino acids. CDR1 is SGHRS and CDR2 is YFSETQ in the germline V gene. The specimen sequenced was naive CD4+ T cells sorted from blood. As to subset: CD45RA+ positively selected. The chain carries TRBV5-1 and TRBJ2-1; perhaps D is TRBD1 or TRBD2 (5 bases each). The sequence came from a man aged 18 to 30 in good health. This CDR3 reads CASSFFRGSSYNEQFF. Here the CDR3 DNA reads TGCGCCAGCAGCTTCTTCCGGGGCAGCTCCTACAATGAGCAGTTCTTC. Full variable domain (outside the CDR3, taken from reference TRBV5-1 and TRBJ2-1): KAGVTQTPRYLIKTRGQQVTLSCSPISGHRSVSWYQQTPGQGLQFLFEYFSETQRNKGNFPGRFSGRQFSNSRSEMNVSTLELGDSALYLCASSFFRGSSYNEQFFGPGTRLTVL.